The sequence of this T cell receptor beta chain was determined in a study of T-cell reconstitution after alpha-beta-depleted transplantation in children. Construction of the TCRbeta library involved unique molecular identifiers. MiXCR was run by TCRdb on the PCR reads, yielding one entry per CDR3 protein. The table lists about 72,000 distinct CDR3 sequences, about 7% of them singletons. This clonotype appeared a few times. Specimen: PBMCs from the stem cell graft donor, collected from the stem cell graft. This clonotype originated in a human donor who donated a stem cell graft to a child with acute lymphoblastic leukemia.

CDR3 DNA sequence: TGTGCCAGCAAAGGCGAGCCCCAGGGTAGCGAGCAGTTCTTC. Its translation is CASKGEPQGSEQFF. The chain combines TRBV6-4 with TRBJ2-1, with D perhaps TRBD1 (5 bases). Trimming took off 7 bases at V and 10 bases at J, with 20 bases between the two ends. Germline assignment: CDR1 MRHNA and CDR2 SNTAGT. CDR3 size: 14 residues.